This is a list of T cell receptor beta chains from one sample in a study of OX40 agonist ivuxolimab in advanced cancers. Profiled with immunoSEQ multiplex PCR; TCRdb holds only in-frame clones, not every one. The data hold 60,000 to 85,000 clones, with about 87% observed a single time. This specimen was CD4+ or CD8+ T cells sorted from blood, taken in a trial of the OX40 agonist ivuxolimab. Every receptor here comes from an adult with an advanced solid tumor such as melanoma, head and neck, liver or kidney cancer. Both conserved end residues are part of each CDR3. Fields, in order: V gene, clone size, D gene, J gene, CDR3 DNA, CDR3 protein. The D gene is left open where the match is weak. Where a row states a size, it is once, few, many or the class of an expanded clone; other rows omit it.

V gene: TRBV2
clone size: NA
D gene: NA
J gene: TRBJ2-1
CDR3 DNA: TGTGCCAGTAGCTACGCGGACAATGAGCAGTTCTTC
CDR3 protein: CASSYADNEQFF

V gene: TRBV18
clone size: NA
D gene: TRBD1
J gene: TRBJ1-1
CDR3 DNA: TGTGCCAGCTCACCTACAGGGGTTTGGGACACTGAAGCTTTCTTT
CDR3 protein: CASSPTGVWDTEAFF

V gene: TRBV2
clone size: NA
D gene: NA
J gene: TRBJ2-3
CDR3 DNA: TGTGCCAGCAACCCAGGGCAAGATACGCAGTATTTT
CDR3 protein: CASNPGQDTQYF

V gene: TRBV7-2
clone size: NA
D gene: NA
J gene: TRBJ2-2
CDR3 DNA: TGTGCCAGCAGCTCGACCTGGGGGGCAGGCACCGGGGAGCTGTTTTTT
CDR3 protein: CASSSTWGAGTGELFF

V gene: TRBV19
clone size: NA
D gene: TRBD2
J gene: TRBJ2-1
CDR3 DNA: TGTGCCAGTAGCACCGGGACTAGCTCCTACAATGAGCAGTTCTTC
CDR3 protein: CASSTGTSSYNEQFF

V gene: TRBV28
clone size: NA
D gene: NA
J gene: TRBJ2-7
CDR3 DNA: TGTGCCAGCAGACGAACCTCAGGGTACGAGCAGTACTTC
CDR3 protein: CASRRTSGYEQYF

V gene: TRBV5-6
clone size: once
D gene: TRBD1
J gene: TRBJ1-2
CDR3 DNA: TGTGCCAGCAGCGAAACCGGGACAGCTGAGAACTATGGCTACACCTTC
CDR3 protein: CASSETGTAENYGYTF

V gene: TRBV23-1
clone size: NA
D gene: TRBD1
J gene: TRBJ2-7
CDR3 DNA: TGCGCCAGCAGTCAATACCGGGACAGGGAGTACGAGCAGTACTTC
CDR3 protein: CASSQYRDREYEQYF

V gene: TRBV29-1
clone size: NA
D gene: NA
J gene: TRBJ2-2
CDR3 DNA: TGCAGCGGATTGAAGGGCTCCGGGGAGCTGTTTTTT
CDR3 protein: CSGLKGSGELFF

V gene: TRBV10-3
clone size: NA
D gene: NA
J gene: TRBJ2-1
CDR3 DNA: TGTGCCATCAGTGAGCATAGGGACAATGAGCAGTTCTTC
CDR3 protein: CAISEHRDNEQFF

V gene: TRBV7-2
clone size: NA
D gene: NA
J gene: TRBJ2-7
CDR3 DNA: TGTGCCAGCAGCTTGGACGGGACCTACGAGCAGTACTTC
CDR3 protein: CASSLDGTYEQYF

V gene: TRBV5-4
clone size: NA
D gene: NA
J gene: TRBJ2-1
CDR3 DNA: TGTGCCAGCAGCTTGGAAAGGGCGGGAAATGAGCAGTTCTTC
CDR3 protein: CASSLERAGNEQFF

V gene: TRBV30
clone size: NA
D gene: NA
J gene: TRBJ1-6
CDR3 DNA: TGTGCCTGGAGTGTAAACCAAGGCCATTCACCCCTCCACTTT
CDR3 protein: CAWSVNQGHSPLHF

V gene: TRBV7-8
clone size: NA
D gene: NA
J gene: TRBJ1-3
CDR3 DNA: TGTGCCAGCAGCTTAGCTGGGTCAGGAAACACCATATATTTT
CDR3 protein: CASSLAGSGNTIYF

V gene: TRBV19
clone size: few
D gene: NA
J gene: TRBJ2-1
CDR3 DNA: TGTGCCAGTAGTAGGGCGGAGTACAATGAGCAGTTCTTC
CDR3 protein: CASSRAEYNEQFF

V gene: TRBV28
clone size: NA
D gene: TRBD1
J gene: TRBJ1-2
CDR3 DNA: TGTGCCAGCAGCTCAGGGGGAGTGGGTGGCTACACCTTC
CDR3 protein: CASSSGGVGGYTF

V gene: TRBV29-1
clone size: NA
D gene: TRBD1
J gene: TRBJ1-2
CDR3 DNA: TGCAGCGTCGTACAGGGGGCCTATGGCTACACCTTC
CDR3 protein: CSVVQGAYGYTF

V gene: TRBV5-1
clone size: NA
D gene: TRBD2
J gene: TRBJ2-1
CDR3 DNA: TGCGCCAGCAGCTTGGGACTAGCGGGAACCTACAATGAGCAGTTCTTC
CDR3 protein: CASSLGLAGTYNEQFF

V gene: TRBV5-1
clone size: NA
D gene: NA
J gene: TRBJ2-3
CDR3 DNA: TGCGCCAGCAGGTGGATGGGGGGCGGCACAGATACGCAGTATTTT
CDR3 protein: CASRWMGGGTDTQYF

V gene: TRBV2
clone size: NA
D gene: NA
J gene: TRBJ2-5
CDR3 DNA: TGTGCCAGCAGTCAGCTTCAAGAGACCCAGTACTTC
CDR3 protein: CASSQLQETQYF

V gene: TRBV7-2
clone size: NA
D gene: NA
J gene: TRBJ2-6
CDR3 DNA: TGTGCCAGCAGCCTAGAAACAGAGATCTCTTTCTCTGGGGCCAACGTCCTGACTTTC
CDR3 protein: CASSLETEISFSGANVLTF

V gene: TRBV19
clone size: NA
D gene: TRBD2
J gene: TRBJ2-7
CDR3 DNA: TGTGCCAGTAGTGATAGCGGGAGGGCCGTCGACGAGCAGTACTTC
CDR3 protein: CASSDSGRAVDEQYF

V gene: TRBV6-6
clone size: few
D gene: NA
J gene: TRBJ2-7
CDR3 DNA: TGTGCCAGCGAACTAGAAGGGGAGCAGTACTTC
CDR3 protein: CASELEGEQYF

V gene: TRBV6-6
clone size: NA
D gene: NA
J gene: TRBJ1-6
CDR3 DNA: TGTGCCAGCAGTTACCTCGGCGGACGCCCAACTTCACCCCTCCACTTT
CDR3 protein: CASSYLGGRPTSPLHF

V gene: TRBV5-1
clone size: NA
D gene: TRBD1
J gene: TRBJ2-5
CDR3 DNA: TGCGCCAGCAGCTCAGGACAGGGGTTGGGGGAGACCCAGTACTTC
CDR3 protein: CASSSGQGLGETQYF

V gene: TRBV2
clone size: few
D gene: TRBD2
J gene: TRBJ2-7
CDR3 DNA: TGTGCCAGCAGTGTAGCTAGCGGGGGGGCCCAGCAGTACTTC
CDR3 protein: CASSVASGGAQQYF

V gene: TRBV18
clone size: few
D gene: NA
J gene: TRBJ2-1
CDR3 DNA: TGTGCCAGCTCACTCGGGGGAGGCCCCAATGAGCAGTTCTTC
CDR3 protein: CASSLGGGPNEQFF

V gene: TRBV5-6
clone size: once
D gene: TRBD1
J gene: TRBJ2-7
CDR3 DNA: TGTGCCAGCAGCCCCCTCCGGGACAGACCTTACGAGCAGTACTTC
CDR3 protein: CASSPLRDRPYEQYF

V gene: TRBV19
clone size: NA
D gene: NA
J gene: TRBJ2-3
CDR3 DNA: TGTGCCAGTAGTATCCGGCAGCACAATATTCAGTATTTT
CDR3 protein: CASSIRQHNIQYF

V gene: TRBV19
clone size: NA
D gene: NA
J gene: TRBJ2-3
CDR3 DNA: TGTGCCAGTAGCGCAACTGGGGCGAGCACAGATACGCAGTATTTT
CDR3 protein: CASSATGASTDTQYF

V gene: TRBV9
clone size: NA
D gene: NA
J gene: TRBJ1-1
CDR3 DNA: TGTGCCAGCAGCGTAGGAGGGGATTGGAACACTGAAGCTTTCTTT
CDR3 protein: CASSVGGDWNTEAFF

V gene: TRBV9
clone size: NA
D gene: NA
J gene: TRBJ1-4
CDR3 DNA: TGTGCCAGCAGCGTAGCACACGGTGCAACTAATGAAAAACTGTTTTTT
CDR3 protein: CASSVAHGATNEKLFF

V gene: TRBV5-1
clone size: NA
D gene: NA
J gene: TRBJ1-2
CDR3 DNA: TGCGCCAGCGGCCCCTTACGGGCCCTCGAGGACGGCTACACCTTC
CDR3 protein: CASGPLRALEDGYTF

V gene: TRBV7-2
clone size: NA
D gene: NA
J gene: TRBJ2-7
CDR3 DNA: TGTGCCAGCAGCAAAGGGGGGGGCGTACTCTCCTACGAGCAGTACTTC
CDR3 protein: CASSKGGGVLSYEQYF

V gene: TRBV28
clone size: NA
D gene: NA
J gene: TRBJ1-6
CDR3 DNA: TGTGCCAGCATGGGTAATTCACCCCTCCACTTT
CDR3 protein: CASMGNSPLHF

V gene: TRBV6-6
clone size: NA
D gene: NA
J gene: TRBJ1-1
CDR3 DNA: TGTGCCAGCAAGGGTGCGAACACTGAAGCTTTCTTT
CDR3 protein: CASKGANTEAFF

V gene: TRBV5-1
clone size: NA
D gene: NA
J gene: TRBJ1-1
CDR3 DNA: TGCGCCAGCAGCTTGGCGAATGAGCGAGCTTTCTTT
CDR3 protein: CASSLANERAFF

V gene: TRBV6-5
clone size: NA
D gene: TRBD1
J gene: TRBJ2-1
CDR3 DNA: TGTGCCAGCAGTTCCACAGGGGCTCCGGGTAATGAGCAGTTCTTC
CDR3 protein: CASSSTGAPGNEQFF

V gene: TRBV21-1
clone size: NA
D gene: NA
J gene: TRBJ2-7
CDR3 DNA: TGTGCCAGCAGCAAAATCATCGCCGGACAGCCTTTTTGTGAGCAGTACTTC
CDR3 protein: CASSKIIAGQPFCEQYF

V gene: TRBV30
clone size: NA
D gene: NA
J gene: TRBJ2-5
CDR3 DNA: TGTGCCTGGAATGTCGGAACCGTTAGCACAGAGACCCAGTACTTC
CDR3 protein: CAWNVGTVSTETQYF

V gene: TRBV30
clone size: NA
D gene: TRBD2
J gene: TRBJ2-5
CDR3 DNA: TGTGCCTGGAGTCGAGCCTTAGCGGGGGGGGAGACCCAGTACTTC
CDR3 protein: CAWSRALAGGETQYF

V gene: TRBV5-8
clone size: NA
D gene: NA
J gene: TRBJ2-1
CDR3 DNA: TGTGCCAGCAGCCCGTCCCTGTGGGGGGCTTACAATGAGCAGTTCTTC
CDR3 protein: CASSPSLWGAYNEQFF

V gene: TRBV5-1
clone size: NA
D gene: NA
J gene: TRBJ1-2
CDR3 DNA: TGCGCCAGCAGCTTGGAGGGCAGGCGCGGCTACACCTTC
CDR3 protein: CASSLEGRRGYTF